This T cell receptor beta chain was profiled in a study of ipilimumab plus nivolumab after autologous stem cell transplantation. Looking at the study overall: Median doses per patient: a few ipilimumab, about eight nivolumab.

Starting 14 to 28 days after autologous transplant, ipilimumab 1 mg/kg was given. The method was immunoSEQ multiplex PCR; TCRdb's version includes in-frame clones alone and lacks a portion of them. The data contain about 19,000 clones, approximately 85% of them seen just once; the ten biggest clones take up about 6.8%. Trimming shortened V by 4 bases and J by 2 bases, and 6 bases separated the two germline ends. From germline, CDR1 is SGHNT and CDR2 YYREEE (reference sequence). The length of the CDR3 is 12 residues. Sample: PBMCs, taken in a trial of ipilimumab plus nivolumab as post-transplant consolidation. The chain carries TRBV5-4 and TRBJ1-2, with D uncertain. The clonotype comes from a male donor with diffuse large B-cell lymphoma. DNA of the CDR3: TGTGCCAGCAGCGCGGACAACTATGGCTACACCTTC. Protein sequence: CASSADNYGYTF.